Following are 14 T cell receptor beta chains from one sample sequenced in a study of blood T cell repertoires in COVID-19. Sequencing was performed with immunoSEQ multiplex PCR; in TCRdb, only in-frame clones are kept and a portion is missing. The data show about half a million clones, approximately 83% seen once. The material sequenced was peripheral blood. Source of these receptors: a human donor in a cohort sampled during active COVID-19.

Here the CDR3 reads CASSIRGRGDSVNEKLFF. CDR3 sequence (DNA): TGTGCCAGTAGTATAAGAGGACGTGGGGACAGCGTTAATGAAAAACTGTTTTTT. The rearrangement links TRBV19 to TRBJ1-4, with 7 bases matching TRBD1. From germline, CDR1 is LNHDA and CDR2 SQIVND (reference sequence). The V gene end was trimmed by 2 bases and the J gene end by 4 bases; junction bases not matched to a gene: 13. The CDR3 runs to 18 residues.

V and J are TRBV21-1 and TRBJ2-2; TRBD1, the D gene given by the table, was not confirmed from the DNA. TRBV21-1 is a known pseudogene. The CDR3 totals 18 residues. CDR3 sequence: CASSLMGDREAWTGELFF. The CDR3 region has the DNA TGTGCCAGCAGCTTAATGGGGGACAGGGAGGCTTGGACCGGGGAGCTGTTTTTT.

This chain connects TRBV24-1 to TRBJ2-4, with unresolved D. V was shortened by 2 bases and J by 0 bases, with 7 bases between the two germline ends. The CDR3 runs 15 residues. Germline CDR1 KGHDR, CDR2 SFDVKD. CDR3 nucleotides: TGTGCCACCAGTGATTCGACTGAAGCCAAAAACATTCAGTACTTC. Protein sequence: CATSDSTEAKNIQYF.

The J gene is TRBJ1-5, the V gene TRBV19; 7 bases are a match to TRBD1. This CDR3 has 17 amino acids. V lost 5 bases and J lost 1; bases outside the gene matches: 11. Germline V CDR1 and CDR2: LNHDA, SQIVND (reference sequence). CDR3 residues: CASSVPIETGSNQPQHF. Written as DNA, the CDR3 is TGTGCCAGTAGTGTCCCTATTGAGACAGGGAGCAATCAGCCCCAGCATTTT.

CDR3 sequence: CASTTLVSGTQYF. CDR3 nucleotides: TGTGCCAGTACAACGCTGGTTTCGGGTACGCAGTATTTT. The V gene is TRBV12-3 or TRBV12-4, the J gene TRBJ2-3; D ambiguous. V was trimmed by 9 bases and J by 8 bases, leaving 18 bases between them. This CDR3 contains 13 residues.

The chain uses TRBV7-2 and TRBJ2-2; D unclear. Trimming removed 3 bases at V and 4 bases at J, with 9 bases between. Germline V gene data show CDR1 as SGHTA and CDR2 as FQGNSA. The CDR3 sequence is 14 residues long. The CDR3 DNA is TGTGCCAGCAGCTTTGTCTTCGGCACCGGGGAGCTGTTTTTT. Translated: CASSFVFGTGELFF.

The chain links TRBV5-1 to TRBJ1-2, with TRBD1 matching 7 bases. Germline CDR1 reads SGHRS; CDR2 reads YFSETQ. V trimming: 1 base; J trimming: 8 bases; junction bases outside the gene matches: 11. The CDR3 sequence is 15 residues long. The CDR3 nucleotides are TGCGCCAGCAGCTTGCTCCAAACAGGGGAGAGAGGCTACACCTTC. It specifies CASSLLQTGERGYTF.

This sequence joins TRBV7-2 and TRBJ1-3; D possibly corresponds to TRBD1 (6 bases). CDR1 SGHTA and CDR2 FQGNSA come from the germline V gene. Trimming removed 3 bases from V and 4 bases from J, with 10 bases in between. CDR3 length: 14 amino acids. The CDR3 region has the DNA TGTGCCAGCAGCTTTGGCGGGGGCGGAAACACCATATATTTT. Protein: CASSFGGGGNTIYF.

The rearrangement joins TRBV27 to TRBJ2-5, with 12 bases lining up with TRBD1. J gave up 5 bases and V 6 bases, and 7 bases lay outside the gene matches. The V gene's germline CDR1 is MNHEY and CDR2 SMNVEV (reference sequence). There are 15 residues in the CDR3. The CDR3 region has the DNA TGTGCCAGCAGCGTGGGACAGGGGGCCCTCGAGACCCAGTACTTC. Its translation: CASSVGQGALETQYF.

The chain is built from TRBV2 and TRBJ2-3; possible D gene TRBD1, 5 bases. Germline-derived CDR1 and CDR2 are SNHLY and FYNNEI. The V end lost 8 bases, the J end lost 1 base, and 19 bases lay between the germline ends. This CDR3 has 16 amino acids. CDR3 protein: CASARRRQGRTDTQYF. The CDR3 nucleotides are TGTGCCAGCGCCCGGCGGCGGCAGGGTCGCACAGATACGCAGTATTTT.

The CDR3 DNA reads TGTGCCAGCAGCCAAGATTTCGCTGAAGCTTTCTTT. Translating gives CASSQDFAEAFF. The chain recombines TRBV3-1 (or the pseudogene TRBV3-2) with TRBJ1-1; D gene uncertain. Between the trimmed V and J ends, which lost 0 bases and 6 bases, there was a span of 5 bases. Germline V gene sequence: CDR1 LGHDT, CDR2 YNNKEL (reference sequence). The CDR3 consists of 12 residues.

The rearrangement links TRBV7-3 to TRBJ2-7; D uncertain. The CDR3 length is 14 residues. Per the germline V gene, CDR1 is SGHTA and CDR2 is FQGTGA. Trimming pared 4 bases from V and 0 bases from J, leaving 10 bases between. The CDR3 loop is CASSSPASSYEQYF. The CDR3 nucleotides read TGTGCCAGCAGCTCTCCCGCGAGCTCCTACGAGCAGTACTTC.

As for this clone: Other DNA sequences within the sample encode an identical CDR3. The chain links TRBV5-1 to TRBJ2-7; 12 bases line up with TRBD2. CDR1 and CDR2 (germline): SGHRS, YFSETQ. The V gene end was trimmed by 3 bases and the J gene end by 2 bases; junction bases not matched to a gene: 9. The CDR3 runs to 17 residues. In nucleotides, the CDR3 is TGCGCCAGCAGCTCTCCGGGACTAGCGGGTCTAACCTACGAGCAGTACTTC. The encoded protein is CASSSPGLAGLTYEQYF.

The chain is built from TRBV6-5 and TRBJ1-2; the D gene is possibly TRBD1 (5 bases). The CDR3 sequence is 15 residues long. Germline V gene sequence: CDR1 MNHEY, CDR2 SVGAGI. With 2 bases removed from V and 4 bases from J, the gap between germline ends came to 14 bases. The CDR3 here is CASSYAGTGVYGYTF. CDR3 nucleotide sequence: TGTGCCAGCAGTTACGCTGGGACGGGAGTCTATGGCTACACCTTC.